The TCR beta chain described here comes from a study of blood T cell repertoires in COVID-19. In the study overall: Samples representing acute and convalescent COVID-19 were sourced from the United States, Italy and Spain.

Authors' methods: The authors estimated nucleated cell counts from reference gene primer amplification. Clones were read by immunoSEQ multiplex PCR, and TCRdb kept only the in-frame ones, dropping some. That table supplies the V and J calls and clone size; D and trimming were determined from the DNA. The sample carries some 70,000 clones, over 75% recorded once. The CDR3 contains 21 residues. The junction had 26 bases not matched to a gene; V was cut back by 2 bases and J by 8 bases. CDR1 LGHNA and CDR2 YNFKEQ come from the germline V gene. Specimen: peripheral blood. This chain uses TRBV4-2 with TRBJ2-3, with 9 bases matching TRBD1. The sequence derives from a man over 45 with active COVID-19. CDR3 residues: CASSQNPVGGTGMSRSTTQYF. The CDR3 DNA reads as TGTGCCAGCAGCCAAAACCCAGTTGGGGGGACAGGGATGTCCCGTTCGACTACGCAGTATTTT.